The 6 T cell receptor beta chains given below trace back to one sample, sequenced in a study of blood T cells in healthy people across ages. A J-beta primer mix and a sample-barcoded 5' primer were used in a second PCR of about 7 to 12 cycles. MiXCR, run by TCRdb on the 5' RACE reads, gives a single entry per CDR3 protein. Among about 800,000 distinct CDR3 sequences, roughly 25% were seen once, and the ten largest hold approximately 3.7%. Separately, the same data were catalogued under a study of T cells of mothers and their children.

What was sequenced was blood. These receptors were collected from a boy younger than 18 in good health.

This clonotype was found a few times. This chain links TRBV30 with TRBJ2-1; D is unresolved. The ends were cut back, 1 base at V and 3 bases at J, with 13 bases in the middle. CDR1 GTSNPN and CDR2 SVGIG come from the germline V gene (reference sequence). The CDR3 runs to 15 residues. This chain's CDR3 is CAWSGSANNYNEQFF. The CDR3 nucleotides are TGTGCCTGGAGTGGCTCAGCCAACAACTACAATGAGCAGTTCTTC.

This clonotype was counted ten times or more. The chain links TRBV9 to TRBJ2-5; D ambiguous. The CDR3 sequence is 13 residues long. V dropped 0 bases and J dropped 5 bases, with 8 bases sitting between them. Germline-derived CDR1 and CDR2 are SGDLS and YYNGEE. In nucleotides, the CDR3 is TGTGCCAGCAGCGTAGGAGTCCGGGAGACCCAGTACTTC. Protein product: CASSVGVRETQYF.

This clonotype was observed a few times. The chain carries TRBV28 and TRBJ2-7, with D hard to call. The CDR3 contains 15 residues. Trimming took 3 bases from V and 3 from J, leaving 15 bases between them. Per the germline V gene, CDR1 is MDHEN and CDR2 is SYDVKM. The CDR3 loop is CASSLSLLQYYEQYF. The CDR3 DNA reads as TGTGCCAGCAGTTTGTCCCTTCTACAATACTACGAGCAGTACTTC.

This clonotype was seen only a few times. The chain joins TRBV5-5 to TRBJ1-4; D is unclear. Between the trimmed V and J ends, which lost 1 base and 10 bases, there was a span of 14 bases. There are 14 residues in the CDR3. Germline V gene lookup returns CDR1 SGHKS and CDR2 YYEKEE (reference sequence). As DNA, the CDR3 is TGTGCCAGCAGCTTGCGGGTAGGGTTCGGAAAACTGTTTTTT. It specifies CASSLRVGFGKLFF.

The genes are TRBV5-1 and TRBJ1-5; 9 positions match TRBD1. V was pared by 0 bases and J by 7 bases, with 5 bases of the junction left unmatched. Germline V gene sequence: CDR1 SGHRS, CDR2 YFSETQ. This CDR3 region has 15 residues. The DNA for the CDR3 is TGCGCCAGCAGCTTGGAGACAGGGGGACGACAGCCCCAGCATTTT. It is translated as CASSLETGGRQPQHF. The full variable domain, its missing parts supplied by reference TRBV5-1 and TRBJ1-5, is KAGVTQTPRYLIKTRGQQVTLSCSPISGHRSVSWYQQTPGQGLQFLFEYFSETQRNKGNFPGRFSGRQFSNSRSEMNVSTLELGDSALYLCASSLETGGRQPQHFGDGTRLSIL.

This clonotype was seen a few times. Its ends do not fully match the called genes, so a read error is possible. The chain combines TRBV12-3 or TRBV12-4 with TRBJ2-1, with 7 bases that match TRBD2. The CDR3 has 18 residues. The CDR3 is CASSHQLKGGARNNGQFF. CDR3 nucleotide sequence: TGTGCCAGCAGCCATCAGTTAAAGGGAGGGGCGAGAAACAATGGGCAGTTCTTC.